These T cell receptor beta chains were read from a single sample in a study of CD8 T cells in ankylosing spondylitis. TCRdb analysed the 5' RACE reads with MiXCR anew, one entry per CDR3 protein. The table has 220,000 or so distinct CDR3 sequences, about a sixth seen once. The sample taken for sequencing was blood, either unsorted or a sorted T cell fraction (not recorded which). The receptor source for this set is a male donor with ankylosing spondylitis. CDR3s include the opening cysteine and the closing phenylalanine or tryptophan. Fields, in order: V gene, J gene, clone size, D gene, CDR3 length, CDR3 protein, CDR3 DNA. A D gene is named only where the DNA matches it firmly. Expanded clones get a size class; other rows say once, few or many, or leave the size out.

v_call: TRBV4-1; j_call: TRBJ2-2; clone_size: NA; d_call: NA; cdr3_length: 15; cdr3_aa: CASSLWRGNTGELFF; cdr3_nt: TGCGCCAGCAGCCTTTGGCGGGGCAACACCGGGGAGCTGTTTTTT
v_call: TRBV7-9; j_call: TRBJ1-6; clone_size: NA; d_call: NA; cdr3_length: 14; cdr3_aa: CASSFSDPNSPLHF; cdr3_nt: TGTGCCAGCAGCTTCTCGGACCCAAATTCACCCCTCCACTTT
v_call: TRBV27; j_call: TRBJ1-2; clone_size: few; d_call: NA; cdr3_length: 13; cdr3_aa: CASSPLGTYGYTF; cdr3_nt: TGTGCCAGCAGTCCCTTGGGAACCTATGGCTACACCTTC
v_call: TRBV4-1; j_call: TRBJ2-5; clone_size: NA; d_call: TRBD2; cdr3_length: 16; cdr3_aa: CASSPTSGEIRETQYF; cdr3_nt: TGCGCCAGCAGCCCCACTAGCGGGGAGATAAGAGAGACCCAGTACTTC
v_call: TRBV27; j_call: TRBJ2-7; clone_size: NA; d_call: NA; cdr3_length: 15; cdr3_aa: CASRAGTGFGYEQYF; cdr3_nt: TGTGCCAGCAGAGCCGGGACGGGGTTCGGGTACGAGCAGTACTTC
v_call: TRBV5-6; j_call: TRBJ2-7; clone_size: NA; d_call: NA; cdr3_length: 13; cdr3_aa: CASGPGKGYEQYF; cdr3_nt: TGTGCCAGCGGCCCCGGTAAGGGCTACGAGCAGTACTTC
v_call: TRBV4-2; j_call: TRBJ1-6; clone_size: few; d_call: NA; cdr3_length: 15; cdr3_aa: CASSQGTTTDSPLHF; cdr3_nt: TGTGCCAGCAGCCAGGGGACGACGACGGATTCACCCCTCCACTTT
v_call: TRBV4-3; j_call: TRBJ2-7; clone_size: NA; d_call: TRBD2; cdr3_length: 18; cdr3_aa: CASSQGGDLREVEGEQYF; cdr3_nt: TGCGCCAGCAGCCAAGGGGGGGACCTGCGGGAGGTTGAAGGCGAGCAGTACTTC
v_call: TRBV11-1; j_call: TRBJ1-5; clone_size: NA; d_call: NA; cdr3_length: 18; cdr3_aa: CASSLEGHGRTHNQPQHF; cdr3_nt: TGTGCCAGCAGCTTAGAGGGGCACGGACGGACACACAATCAGCCCCAGCATTTT
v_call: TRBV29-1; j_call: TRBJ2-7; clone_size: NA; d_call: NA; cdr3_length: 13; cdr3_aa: CSFTRRSGYEQYF; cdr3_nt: TGCAGCTTCACGAGGCGGAGCGGCTACGAGCAGTACTTC
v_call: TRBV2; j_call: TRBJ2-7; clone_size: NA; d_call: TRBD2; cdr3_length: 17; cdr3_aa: CASSEATLAGVLYEQYF; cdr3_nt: TGTGCCAGCAGTGAAGCCACACTAGCGGGAGTTCTGTACGAGCAGTACTTC
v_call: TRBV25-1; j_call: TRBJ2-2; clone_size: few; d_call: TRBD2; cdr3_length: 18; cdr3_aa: CASSETVTSGGNTGELFF; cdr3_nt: TGTGCCAGCAGTGAGACCGTCACTAGCGGGGGGAACACCGGGGAGCTGTTTTTT
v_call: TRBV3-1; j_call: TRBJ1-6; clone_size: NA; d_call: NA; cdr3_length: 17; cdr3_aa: CASSQDGLTGSNSPLHF; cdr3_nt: TGTGCCAGCAGCCAAGATGGCTTAACTGGTTCTAATTCACCCCTCCACTTT
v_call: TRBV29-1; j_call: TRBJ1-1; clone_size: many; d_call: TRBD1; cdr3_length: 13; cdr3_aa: CSGGTAFGTEAFF; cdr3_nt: TGCAGCGGGGGGACAGCCTTTGGGACTGAAGCTTTCTTT
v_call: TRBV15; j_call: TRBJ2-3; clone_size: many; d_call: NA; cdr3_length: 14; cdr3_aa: CATSSRVGTDTQYF; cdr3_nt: TGTGCCACCAGCAGTCGCGTCGGCACAGATACGCAGTATTTT
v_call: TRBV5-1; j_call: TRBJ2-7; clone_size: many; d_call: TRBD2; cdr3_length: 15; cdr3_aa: CASRAERGEAYEQYF; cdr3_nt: TGCGCCAGCAGAGCCGAGCGGGGGGAAGCCTACGAGCAGTACTTC
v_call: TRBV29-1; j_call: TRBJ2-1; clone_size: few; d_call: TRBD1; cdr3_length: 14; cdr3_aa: CSVARTGGDNEQFF; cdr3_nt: TGCAGCGTTGCACGGACAGGGGGGGATAATGAGCAGTTCTTC
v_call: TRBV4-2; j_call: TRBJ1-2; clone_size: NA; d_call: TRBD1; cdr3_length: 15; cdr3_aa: CASSQGGQGNYGYTF; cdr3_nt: TGTGCCAGCAGCCAAGGGGGACAGGGTAACTATGGCTACACCTTC
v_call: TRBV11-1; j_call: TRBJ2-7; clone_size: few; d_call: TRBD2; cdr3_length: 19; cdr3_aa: CASSLAPGLAGGLPYEQYF; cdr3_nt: TGTGCCAGCAGCTTAGCCCCGGGACTAGCGGGAGGGCTTCCCTACGAGCAGTACTTC
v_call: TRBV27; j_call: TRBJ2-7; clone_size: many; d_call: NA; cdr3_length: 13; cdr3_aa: CASSMIWGHEQYF; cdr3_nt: TGTGCCAGCAGTATGATTTGGGGGCACGAGCAGTACTTC
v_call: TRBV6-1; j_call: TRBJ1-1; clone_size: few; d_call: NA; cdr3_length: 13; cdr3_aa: CAVPGQANTEAFF; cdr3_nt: TGTGCCGTCCCCGGGCAGGCGAACACTGAAGCTTTCTTT
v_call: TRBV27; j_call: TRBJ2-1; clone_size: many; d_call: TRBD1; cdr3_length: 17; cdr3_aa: CASSPSLDRGVYNEQFF; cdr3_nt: TGTGCCAGCAGTCCTTCTCTTGACAGGGGAGTTTACAATGAGCAGTTCTTC
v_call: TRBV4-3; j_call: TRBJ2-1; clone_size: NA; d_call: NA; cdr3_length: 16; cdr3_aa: CASSQEGQTFDNEQFF; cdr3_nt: TGCGCCAGCAGCCAAGAAGGACAGACTTTCGACAATGAGCAGTTCTTC
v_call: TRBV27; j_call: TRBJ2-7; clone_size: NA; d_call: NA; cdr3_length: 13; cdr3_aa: CASRPGGGNEQYF; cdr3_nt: TGTGCCAGCAGACCCGGAGGGGGCAACGAGCAGTACTTC
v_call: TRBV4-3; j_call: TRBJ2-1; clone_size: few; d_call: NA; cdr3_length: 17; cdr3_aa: CASSPATGLRAYNEQFF; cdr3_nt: TGCGCCAGCAGCCCTGCCACGGGACTTCGAGCTTACAATGAGCAGTTCTTC
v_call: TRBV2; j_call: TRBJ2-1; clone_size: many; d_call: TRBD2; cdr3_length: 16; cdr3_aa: CASSGLAGAHYNEQFF; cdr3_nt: TGTGCCAGCAGTGGTCTAGCGGGGGCCCACTACAATGAGCAGTTCTTC
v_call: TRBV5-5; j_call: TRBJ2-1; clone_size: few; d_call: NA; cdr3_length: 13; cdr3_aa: CASSWGTAFEQFF; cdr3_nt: TGTGCCAGCAGCTGGGGGACGGCGTTTGAGCAGTTCTTC
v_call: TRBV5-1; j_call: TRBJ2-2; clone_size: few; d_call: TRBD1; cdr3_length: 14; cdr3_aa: CASSWTGGPGELFF; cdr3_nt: TGCGCCAGCAGCTGGACAGGGGGGCCCGGGGAGCTGTTTTTT
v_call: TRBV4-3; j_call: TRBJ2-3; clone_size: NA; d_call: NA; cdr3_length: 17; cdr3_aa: CASIQDRELDPTDTQYF; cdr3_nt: TGCGCCAGCATCCAAGATCGAGAACTAGACCCCACAGATACGCAGTATTTT
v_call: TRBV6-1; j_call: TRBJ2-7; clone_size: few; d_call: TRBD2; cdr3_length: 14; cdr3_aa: CASTQNSGLERQYF; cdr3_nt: TGTGCCAGCACCCAGAACTCCGGACTAGAACGGCAGTACTTC
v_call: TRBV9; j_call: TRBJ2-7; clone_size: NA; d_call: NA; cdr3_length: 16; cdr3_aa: CASSFSYGQLGDEQYF; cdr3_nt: TGTGCCAGCAGCTTCTCTTATGGACAGCTAGGTGACGAGCAGTACTTC
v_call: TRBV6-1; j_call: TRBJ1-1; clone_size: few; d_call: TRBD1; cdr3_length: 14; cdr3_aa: CASSDLDRDTEAFF; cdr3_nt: TGTGCCAGCAGCGATCTGGACAGGGACACTGAAGCTTTCTTT
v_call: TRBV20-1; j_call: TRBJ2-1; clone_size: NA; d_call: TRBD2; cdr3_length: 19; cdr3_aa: CSARDPLWRGGTSDNEQFF; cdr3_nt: TGCAGTGCTAGAGATCCTTTATGGAGGGGTGGGACTAGCGACAATGAGCAGTTCTTC
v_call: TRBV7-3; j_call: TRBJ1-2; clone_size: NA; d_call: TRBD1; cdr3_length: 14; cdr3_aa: CASSPGTDPSGYTF; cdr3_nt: TGTGCCAGCAGCCCCGGGACAGACCCATCGGGCTACACCTTC
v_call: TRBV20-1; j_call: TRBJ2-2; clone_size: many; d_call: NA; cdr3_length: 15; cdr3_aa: CSARDLAVQSGELFF; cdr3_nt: TGCAGTGCTAGAGATCTAGCAGTACAGAGCGGGGAGCTGTTTTTT
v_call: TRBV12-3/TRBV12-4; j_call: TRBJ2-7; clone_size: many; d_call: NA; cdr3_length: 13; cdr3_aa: CASTPTFSYEQYF; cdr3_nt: TGTGCCAGCACCCCGACATTCTCCTACGAGCAGTACTTC
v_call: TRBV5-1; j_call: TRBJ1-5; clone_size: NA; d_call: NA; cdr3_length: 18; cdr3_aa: CASSLGGWDGYSNQPQHF; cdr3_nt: TGCGCCAGCAGCTTGGGGGGCTGGGACGGTTATAGCAATCAGCCCCAGCATTTT
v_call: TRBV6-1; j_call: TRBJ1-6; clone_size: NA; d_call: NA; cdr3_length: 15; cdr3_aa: CASALETDYNSPLHF; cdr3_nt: TGTGCCAGCGCCCTCGAGACGGATTATAATTCACCCCTCCACTTT
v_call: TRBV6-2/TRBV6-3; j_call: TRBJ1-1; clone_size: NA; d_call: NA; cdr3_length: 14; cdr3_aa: CASTPYYTSPEAFF; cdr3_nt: TGTGCCAGCACCCCATACTACACAAGTCCTGAAGCTTTCTTT
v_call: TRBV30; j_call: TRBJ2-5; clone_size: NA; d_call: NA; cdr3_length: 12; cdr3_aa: CAWSSIRETQYF; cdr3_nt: TGTGCCTGGAGTTCCATTAGAGAGACCCAGTACTTC
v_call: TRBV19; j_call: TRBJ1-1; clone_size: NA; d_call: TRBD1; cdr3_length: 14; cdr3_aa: CASSIGQGATEAFF; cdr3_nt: TGTGCCAGTAGTATTGGACAGGGGGCCACTGAAGCTTTCTTT
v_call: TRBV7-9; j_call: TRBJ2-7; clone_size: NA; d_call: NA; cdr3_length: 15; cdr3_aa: CASSYRDVRSHEQYF; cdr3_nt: TGTGCCAGCAGCTATAGGGACGTACGGTCCCACGAGCAGTACTTC
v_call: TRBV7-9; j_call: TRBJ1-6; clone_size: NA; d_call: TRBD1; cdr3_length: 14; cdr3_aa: CASSTVGQDSPLHF; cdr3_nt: TGTGCCAGCAGCACCGTCGGACAGGACTCACCCCTCCACTTT
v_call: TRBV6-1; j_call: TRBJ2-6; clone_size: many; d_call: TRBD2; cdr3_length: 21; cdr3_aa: CASSARLAGDLRSTWANVLTF; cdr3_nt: TGTGCCAGCAGTGCCCGACTAGCGGGAGATCTGAGATCTACCTGGGCCAACGTCCTGACTTTC
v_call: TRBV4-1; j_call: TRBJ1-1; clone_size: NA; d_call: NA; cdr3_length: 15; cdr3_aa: CASSQEPGRGAEAFF; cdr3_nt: TGCGCCAGCAGCCAAGAACCGGGGCGGGGGGCTGAAGCTTTCTTT
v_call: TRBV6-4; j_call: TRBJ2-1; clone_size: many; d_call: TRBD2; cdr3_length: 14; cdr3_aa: CASSDSVAGGEQFF; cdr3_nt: TGTGCCAGCAGTGACTCAGTAGCGGGAGGGGAGCAGTTCTTC
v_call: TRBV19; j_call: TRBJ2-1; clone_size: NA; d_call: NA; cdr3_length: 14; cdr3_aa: CASSIQGAANEQFF; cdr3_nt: TGTGCCAGTAGTATTCAAGGGGCGGCCAATGAGCAGTTCTTC
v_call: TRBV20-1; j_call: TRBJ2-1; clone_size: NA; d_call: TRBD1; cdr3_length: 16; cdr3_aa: CSARAGTGSSYNEQFF; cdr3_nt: TGCAGTGCTAGAGCCGGGACAGGGAGCTCCTACAATGAGCAGTTCTTC
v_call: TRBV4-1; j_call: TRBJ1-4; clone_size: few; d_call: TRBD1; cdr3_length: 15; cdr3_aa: CASSHPDRGDEKLFF; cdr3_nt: TGCGCCAGCAGCCACCCGGACAGGGGGGATGAAAAACTGTTTTTT
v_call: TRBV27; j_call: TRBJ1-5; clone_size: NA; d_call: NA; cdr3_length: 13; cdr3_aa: CASSWAGDQPQHF; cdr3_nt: TGTGCCAGCAGTTGGGCAGGGGATCAGCCCCAGCATTTT
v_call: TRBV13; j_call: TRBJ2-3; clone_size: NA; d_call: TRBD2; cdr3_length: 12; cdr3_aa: CASSTGGPTQYF; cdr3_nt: TGTGCCAGCAGTACGGGGGGGCCTACGCAGTATTTT
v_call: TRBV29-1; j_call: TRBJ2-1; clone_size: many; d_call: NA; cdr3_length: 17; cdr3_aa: CSVLPAQGMVRYNEQFF; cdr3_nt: TGCAGCGTTCTGCCCGCTCAGGGGATGGTAAGGTACAATGAGCAGTTCTTC
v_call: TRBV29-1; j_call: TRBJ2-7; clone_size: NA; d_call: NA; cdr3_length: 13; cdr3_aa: CSVLGEVAYEQYF; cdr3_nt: TGCAGCGTCTTGGGGGAGGTTGCCTACGAGCAGTACTTC
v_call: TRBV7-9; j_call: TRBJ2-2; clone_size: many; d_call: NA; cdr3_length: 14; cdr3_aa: CASSLLGYTGELFF; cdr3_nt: TGTGCCAGCAGCTTACTCGGGTACACCGGGGAGCTGTTTTTT
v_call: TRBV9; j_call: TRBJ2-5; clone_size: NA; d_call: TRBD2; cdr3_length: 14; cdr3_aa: CASSVGLADETQYF; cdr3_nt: TGTGCCAGCAGCGTAGGGCTAGCGGATGAGACCCAGTACTTC
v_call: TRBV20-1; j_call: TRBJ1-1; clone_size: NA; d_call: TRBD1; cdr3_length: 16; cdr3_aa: CSAALGTDGLSTEAFF; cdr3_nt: TGCAGTGCCGCCCTCGGGACAGACGGGCTTAGCACTGAAGCTTTCTTT
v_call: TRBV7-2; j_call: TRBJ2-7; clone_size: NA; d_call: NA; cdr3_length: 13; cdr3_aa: CASSLENTYEQYF; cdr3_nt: TGTGCCAGCAGCTTAGAGAACACCTACGAGCAGTACTTC
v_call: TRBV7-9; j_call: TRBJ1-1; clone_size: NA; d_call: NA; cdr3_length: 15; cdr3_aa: CASSLIGLGDTEAFF; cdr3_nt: TGTGCCAGCAGCTTAATTGGTCTCGGGGACACTGAAGCTTTCTTT